The TCR beta chain under discussion was sequenced for a study of CD8+CD57+ T cells in acquired aplastic anemia. Patients chosen for sequencing had CD8+CD57+ cells that had expanded, as shown by flow cytometry. As a group, the patients uniformly had severe acquired aplastic anemia. Germline V CDR1 and CDR2: SGDLS, YYNGEE. This CDR3 has 14 residues. Germline trimming cut 3 bases from V and 6 bases from J; bases unmatched to any gene: 2. Genomic DNA acted as the template from which TCR beta VDJ combination and CDR3 sequence profiling were carried out. TCRdb re-called the reads through MiXCR, storing one row per CDR3 protein. The sample includes tens of thousands of distinct CDR3 sequences, 55% to 75% seen only once; the top ten take approximately 80%.

The chain is built from TRBV9 and TRBJ2-1; 11 nucleotides align to TRBD2. The sequence was obtained from a human donor with aplastic anemia. Sequencing was performed on sorted CD4+, CD8+, or CD8+CD57+ T cells (not recorded which) from PBMCs. CDR3 sequence reads: CASSDSGRANEQFF. The CDR3 DNA is TGTGCCAGCAGCGATAGCGGGAGGGCCAATGAGCAGTTCTTC.